This record concerns one T cell receptor (beta chain) sequence. Its antigen remains unidentified. The CDR3 sequence is 12 residues long. The germline V gene has CDR1 SQVTM and CDR2 ANQGSEA. V lost 2 bases and J 2 bases, leaving 6 bases between the germline ends. The record originates from a study of OX40 agonist ivuxolimab in advanced cancers. Turning to the study itself: Partial responses were recorded for three patients, including one with hepatocellular carcinoma and two with cutaneous melanoma. Findings of the study overall: It was also the case that some nonresponders had low normalized T-cell clonal expansion.

The protocol was immunoSEQ multiplex PCR, while the TCRdb copy is restricted to in-frame clones and leaves out a portion. Among tens of thousands of clones listed, about 88% were seen once. The source material was CD4+ or CD8+ T cells sorted from blood, sampled in a trial of the OX40 agonist ivuxolimab. The V and J genes are TRBV29-1 and TRBJ1-2; no clear D gene. The receptor comes from an adult with an advanced solid tumor such as melanoma, head and neck, liver or kidney cancer. The CDR3 loop is CSVESSNYGYTF. The CDR3 DNA reads as TGCAGCGTTGAAAGCTCGAACTATGGCTACACCTTC.